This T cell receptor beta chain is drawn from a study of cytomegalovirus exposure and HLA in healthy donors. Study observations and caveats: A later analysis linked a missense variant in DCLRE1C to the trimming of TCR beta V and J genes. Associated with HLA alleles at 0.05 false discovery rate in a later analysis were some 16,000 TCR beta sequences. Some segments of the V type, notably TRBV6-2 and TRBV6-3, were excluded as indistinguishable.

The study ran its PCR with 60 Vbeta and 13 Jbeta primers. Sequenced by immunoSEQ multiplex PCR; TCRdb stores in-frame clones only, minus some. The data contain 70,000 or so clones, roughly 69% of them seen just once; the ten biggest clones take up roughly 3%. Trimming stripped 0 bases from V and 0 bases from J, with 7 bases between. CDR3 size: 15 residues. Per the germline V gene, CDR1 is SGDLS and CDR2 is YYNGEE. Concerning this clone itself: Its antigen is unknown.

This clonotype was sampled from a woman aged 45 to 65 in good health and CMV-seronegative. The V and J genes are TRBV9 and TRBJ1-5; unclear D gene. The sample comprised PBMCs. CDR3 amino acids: CASSVAPYSNQPQHF. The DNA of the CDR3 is TGTGCCAGCAGCGTAGCTCCGTATAGCAATCAGCCCCAGCATTTT.